The 28 T cell receptor beta chains reported below all come from one sample, sequenced in a study of OX40 agonist ivuxolimab in advanced cancers. The protocol was immunoSEQ multiplex PCR, while the TCRdb copy is restricted to in-frame clones and leaves out a portion. In the table there are about 73,000 clones, over 80% of which are singletons. The sequencing here drew on CD4+ or CD8+ T cells sorted from blood, taken in a trial of the OX40 agonist ivuxolimab. The receptor set was obtained from an adult with an advanced solid tumor such as melanoma, head and neck, liver or kidney cancer.

This clone was detected once. The CDR3 coding sequence is TGTGCCAGCAGTGAATACCAGAATCAGCCCCAGCATTTT. This gives the protein CASSEYQNQPQHF. This chain links TRBV25-1 with TRBJ1-5, with D unclear. The CDR3 is 13 amino acids. The germline V and J ends were trimmed by 0 bases and 4 bases, with 4 bases remaining between them. In germline, CDR1 is MGHDK, CDR2 SYGVNS.

V usage is TRBV9 and J usage is TRBJ2-3; a possible D gene is TRBD2 (6 bases). This CDR3 spans 16 amino acids. Trimming removed 4 bases from V and 0 bases from J, with 15 bases in between. Germline V lookup: CDR1 SGDLS, CDR2 YYNGEE. CDR3 amino acids: CASSTSSAESTDTQYF. The CDR3 DNA is TGTGCCAGCAGCACTAGCTCTGCGGAAAGCACAGATACGCAGTATTTT.

The V gene is TRBV30, the J gene TRBJ2-3, with D possibly being TRBD1 (6 bases). Trimming stripped 2 bases from V and 5 bases from J, with 14 bases between. This CDR3 has 14 amino acids. Germline lookup yields CDR1 GTSNPN and CDR2 SVGIG (reference sequence). CDR3 amino acids: CAWSTGTTGDTQYF. CDR3 DNA sequence: TGTGCCTGGAGTACCGGGACAACGGGAGATACGCAGTATTTT. The whole variable domain, remainder taken from reference TRBV30 and TRBJ2-3, is SQTIHQWPATLVQPVGSPLSLECTVEGTSNPNLYWYRQAAGRGLQLLFYSVGIGQISSEVPQNLSASRPQDRQFILSSKKLLLSDSGFYLCAWSTGTTGDTQYFGPGTRLTVL.

The chain combines TRBV27 with TRBJ1-3; no clear D gene. The CDR3 extends over 16 amino acids. Germline CDR1 and CDR2: MNHEY and SMNVEV (reference sequence). With 6 bases removed from V and 0 bases from J, the gap between germline ends came to 15 bases. In nucleotides, the CDR3 is TGTGCCAGCAGCCAACGACCCCTCGGCTCTGGAAACACCATATATTTT. It translates to CASSQRPLGSGNTIYF.

In nucleotides, the CDR3 is TGTGCCATCAGCGATAGGGGAGCAGGGGGCTTCGACACCGGGGAGCTGTTTTTT. Translated: CAISDRGAGGFDTGELFF. The V and J genes are TRBV10-3 and TRBJ2-2, with TRBD1 matching over 8 bases. CDR1 is ENHRY and CDR2 is SYGVKD in the germline V gene. V lost 6 bases to trimming and J lost 3 bases; unmatched junction nucleotides: 15. CDR3 length: 18 amino acids.

The V gene is TRBV5-6, the J gene TRBJ2-5; possibly TRBD2 for D (6 bases). V was shortened by 4 bases and J by 1 base, with 11 bases between the two germline ends. Germline-derived CDR1 and CDR2 are SGHDT and YYEEEE. The CDR3 covers 14 residues. The CDR3 bases are TGTGCCAGCAGCCACGGGACTTTCCAAGAGACCCAGTACTTC. Residues: CASSHGTFQETQYF.

In its sample, this clone was seen once. The chain recombines TRBV6-1 with TRBJ1-5; D not resolved. V was clipped by 2 bases and J by 6 bases, with 11 bases between them. Germline V gene lookup returns CDR1 MNHNS and CDR2 SASEGT. The CDR3 is 14 amino acids. CDR3 coding DNA: TGTGCCAGCAGTGAAAGGAGTGGCGGTCAGCCCCAGCATTTT. Translation: CASSERSGGQPQHF.

The table lists this clone with a count of one. Other DNA sequences in this sample translate to the same CDR3. The rearrangement links TRBV4-1 to TRBJ2-7; D gene ambiguous. V gave up 3 bases and J gave up 1 base, with 7 bases separating them. The CDR3 contains 13 residues. Per germline, CDR1 MGHRA and CDR2 YSYEKL. CDR3 DNA: TGCGCCAGCAGCCAGGGAAGGTCCTACGAGCAGTACTTC. Amino acids: CASSQGRSYEQYF.

The rearrangement uses TRBV27 and TRBJ2-1; TRBD1 aligns across 7 bases. CDR3 size: 13 residues. J gave up 6 bases and V 2 bases, and 1 base lay outside the gene matches. Germline V CDR1 and CDR2: MNHEY, SMNVEV (reference sequence). This CDR3 reads CASSLGQANEQFF. CDR3 nucleotides: TGTGCCAGCAGTTTAGGACAGGCCAATGAGCAGTTCTTC.

This sequence joins TRBV27 and TRBJ1-1; TRBD1 is a possible D gene (6 bases). CDR1 is MNHEY, CDR2 SMNVEV, per germline (reference sequence). This CDR3 comprises 14 residues. Between the trimmed V and J ends, which lost 4 bases and 1 base, there was a span of 10 bases. The CDR3 region is CASSSPGANTEAFF. Here the CDR3 DNA reads TGTGCCAGCAGTTCCCCGGGGGCGAACACTGAAGCTTTCTTT.

The chain carries TRBV28 and TRBJ2-2, with a tentative D call TRBD2 (6 bases). Germline assignment: CDR1 MDHEN and CDR2 SYDVKM. Trimming cost V 3 bases and J 0 bases, with 11 bases left between them. CDR3 length: 16 amino acids. The CDR3 region has the DNA TGTGCCAGCAGTTTCGGACTAAACGCGAACACCGGGGAGCTGTTTTTT. Translated: CASSFGLNANTGELFF.

The chain employs TRBV11-2 and TRBJ1-3, with unresolved D. Germline CDR1 reads SGHAT; CDR2 reads FQNNGV. The V gene lost 1 base and the J gene lost 4 bases, with 11 bases spanning the gap. This CDR3 comprises 15 residues. CDR3: CASSLGVNQGNTIYF. The CDR3 DNA sequence: TGTGCCAGCAGCTTAGGGGTGAATCAAGGAAACACCATATATTTT.

V usage is TRBV11-2 and J usage is TRBJ1-3; 8 bases are a match to TRBD1. This CDR3 comprises 14 residues. Per germline, CDR1 SGHAT and CDR2 FQNNGV. The V gene end was trimmed by 3 bases and the J gene end by 6 bases; junction bases not matched to a gene: 4. CDR3 residues: CASSLGTGLNTIYF. As DNA, the CDR3 is TGTGCCAGCAGCTTGGGGACAGGACTAAACACCATATATTTT.

V is TRBV30 and J is TRBJ1-2; TRBD1 agrees at 7 bases. CDR1 and CDR2 from the germline V gene are GTSNPN and SVGIG (reference sequence). The trim removed 1 base at V and 5 bases at J, leaving 13 bases unmatched. The CDR3 totals 16 residues. The CDR3 spells CAWSAQTGPFSYGYTF. For the CDR3, the DNA is TGTGCCTGGAGTGCCCAGACAGGGCCCTTCTCTTATGGCTACACCTTC.

This clone was picked up one time. This rearrangement joins TRBV2 to TRBJ1-2; maybe TRBD1 (6 bases). Germline assignment: CDR1 SNHLY and CDR2 FYNNEI. V was pared by 8 bases and J by 9 bases, with 16 bases between. This CDR3 comprises 12 residues. CDR3 in amino acids: CASPDRAVRYTF. The CDR3 coding sequence is TGTGCCAGCCCGGACAGAGCCGTGCGCTACACCTTC.

The rearrangement links TRBV11-2 to TRBJ2-7; 10 bases agree with TRBD1. Unmatched junction bases numbered 19, after V lost 5 bases and J lost 3 bases. Per the germline V gene, CDR1 is SGHAT and CDR2 is FQNNGV. The CDR3 consists of 19 residues. The DNA for the CDR3 is TGTGCCAGCAGCCTTACGGGCGGGACAGGGGTGTTTGGGAACTACGAGCAGTACTTC. Translation: CASSLTGGTGVFGNYEQYF.

V is TRBV10-3 and J is TRBJ1-1; 9 nucleotides agree with TRBD1. The germline V gene encodes CDR1 ENHRY and CDR2 SYGVKD. This CDR3 has 14 residues. In DNA form, the CDR3 reads TGTGGGACCGGGACAGGGAATTTTGGCACTGAAGCTTTCTTT. Translating it yields CGTGTGNFGTEAFF.

The chain joins TRBV9 to TRBJ2-2, with a weak D call TRBD2 (7 bases). CDR3 length: 13 residues. V gave up 6 bases and J gave up 7 bases, with 13 bases separating them. Germline V CDR1 and CDR2: SGDLS, YYNGEE. This chain's CDR3 is CASTRGGGGELFF. Written as DNA, the CDR3 is TGTGCCAGCACCCGAGGGGGGGGCGGGGAGCTGTTTTTT.

This chain links TRBV6-5 with TRBJ1-1; D ambiguous. Germline V lookup: CDR1 MNHEY, CDR2 SVGAGI. V was clipped by 0 bases and J by 3 bases, with 14 bases between them. The CDR3 covers 16 residues. Here the CDR3 DNA reads TGTGCCAGCAGTTACTCGACTTCACCGGCACACACTGAAGCTTTCTTT. This translates into CASSYSTSPAHTEAFF.

This clone was detected only once. This rearrangement joins TRBV5-1 to TRBJ2-2, with D perhaps being TRBD1 or TRBD2 (5 bases each). Between the trimmed V and J ends, which lost 1 base and 3 bases, there was a span of 13 bases. The CDR3 runs 16 residues. Looked up from germline, CDR1 is SGHRS and CDR2 is YFSETQ. The CDR3 sequence: CASSLMRGPDTGELFF. CDR3 nucleotide sequence: TGCGCCAGCAGCTTGATGAGGGGTCCGGACACCGGGGAGCTGTTTTTT. The whole variable domain, filled in from reference TRBV5-1 and TRBJ2-2, reads KAGVTQTPRYLIKTRGQQVTLSCSPISGHRSVSWYQQTPGQGLQFLFEYFSETQRNKGNFPGRFSGRQFSNSRSEMNVSTLELGDSALYLCASSLMRGPDTGELFFGEGSRLTVL.

This clone was observed a single time. The junction and the germline gene differ at one end; a read error may be behind it. This chain connects TRBV11-2 to TRBJ2-7, with 7 bases aligning to TRBD1. The CDR3 runs to 14 residues. Germline V CDR1 and CDR2: SGHAT, FQNNGV. This CDR3 reads CAGSETGYEGEQYF. CDR3 nucleotide sequence: TGTGCCGGCAGCGAGACAGGGTACGAAGGCGAGCAGTACTTC.

This chain connects TRBV7-9 to TRBJ2-7; the D gene could be TRBD1 or TRBD2 (6 bases each). V lost 1 base and J lost 5, with 18 bases in between. The CDR3 spans 16 residues. Germline V gives CDR1 SEHNR, CDR2 FQNEAQ (reference sequence). The CDR3 DNA reads TGTGCCAGCAGCTTAGTTCCCGGGGGCGCGGGTGACGAGCAGTACTTC. Its protein is CASSLVPGGAGDEQYF.

The chain uses TRBV4-2 and TRBJ2-7, with D hard to call. The CDR3 has 12 residues. The V and J ends lost 4 bases and 0 bases respectively, with 4 bases between them. Per the germline V gene, CDR1 is LGHNA and CDR2 is YNFKEQ. The CDR3 DNA reads as TGTGCCAGCAGCCCACCCTCCTACGAGCAGTACTTC. This sequence encodes CASSPPSYEQYF.

The CDR3 sequence is CASSFPRGRGRTDTEAFF. The CDR3 DNA follows: TGTGCCAGCAGTTTCCCCCGGGGCAGGGGGCGAACTGACACTGAAGCTTTCTTT. This rearrangement joins TRBV28 to TRBJ1-1, with 8 bases fitting TRBD1. This CDR3 region has 18 residues. V lost 3 bases, J lost 3 bases, and 15 bases stayed unmatched. Germline assignment: CDR1 MDHEN and CDR2 SYDVKM. Using reference TRBV28 and TRBJ1-1 for the parts outside the CDR3, the full variable domain is DVKVTQSSRYLVKRTGEKVFLECVQDMDHENMFWYRQDPGLGLRLIYFSYDVKMKEKGDIPEGYSVSREKKERFSLILESASTNQTSMYLCASSFPRGRGRTDTEAFFGQGTRLTVV.

The CDR3 sequence is CASSIQGVFREAFF. CDR3 coding DNA: TGTGCCAGTAGTATTCAGGGGGTTTTCCGTGAAGCTTTCTTT. The rearrangement joins TRBV19 to TRBJ1-1, with 7 bases matching TRBD1. The V segment lost 3 bases and the J segment 7 bases; nucleotides outside the gene matches: 8. Germline CDR1 and CDR2: LNHDA and SQIVND (reference sequence). The CDR3 covers 14 residues.

The V call is TRBV11-2, the J call TRBJ2-7, with TRBD2 identical over 7 bases. V lost 4 bases to trimming and J lost 0 bases; unmatched junction nucleotides: 15. Germline CDR1 reads SGHAT; CDR2 reads FQNNGV. The CDR3 has 18 amino acids. CDR3 residues: CASSSPAPWEGLSYEQYF. The CDR3 DNA sequence: TGTGCCAGCAGCTCCCCCGCCCCGTGGGAGGGGCTCTCCTACGAGCAGTACTTC. Filled out from reference TRBV11-2 and TRBJ2-7, the complete variable domain reads EAGVAQSPRYKIIEKRQSVAFWCNPISGHATLYWYQQILGQGPKLLIQFQNNGVVDDSQLPKDRFSAERLKGVDSTLKIQPAKLEDSAVYLCASSSPAPWEGLSYEQYFGPGTRLTVT.

V and J are TRBV6-1 and TRBJ2-5; D is possibly TRBD1 (7 bases). CDR1 is MNHNS, CDR2 SASEGT, per germline. The CDR3 has 15 residues. Trimming removed 1 base at V and 7 bases at J, with 16 bases between. The CDR3 region has the DNA TGTGCCAGCAGTGAAGGTCGGGGGAACAGGGGGACCCAGTACTTC. This codes for CASSEGRGNRGTQYF.

The chain couples TRBV10-3 to TRBJ2-7; a weak D match, TRBD1 (5 bases). Germline assignment: CDR1 ENHRY and CDR2 SYGVKD. Between the trimmed V and J ends, which lost 4 bases and 12 bases, there was a span of 16 bases. The CDR3 has 12 amino acids. The CDR3 DNA follows: TGTGCCATCAGTGGGCTAACAGGAGTATTGTACTTC. It specifies CAISGLTGVLYF.